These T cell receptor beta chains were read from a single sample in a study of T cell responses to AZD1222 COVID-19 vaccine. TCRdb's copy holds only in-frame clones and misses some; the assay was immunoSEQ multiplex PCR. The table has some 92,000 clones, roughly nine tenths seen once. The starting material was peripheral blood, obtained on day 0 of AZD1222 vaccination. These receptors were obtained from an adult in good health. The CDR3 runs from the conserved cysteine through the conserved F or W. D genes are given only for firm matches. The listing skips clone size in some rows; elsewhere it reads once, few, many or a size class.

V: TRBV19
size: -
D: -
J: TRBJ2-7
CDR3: CASSSSYEQYF
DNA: TGTGCCAGTAGCTCCTCCTACGAGCAGTACTTC

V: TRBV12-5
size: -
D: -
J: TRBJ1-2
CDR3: CASGLLGGYTF
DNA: TGTGCTAGTGGTTTGTTGGGTGGCTACACCTTC

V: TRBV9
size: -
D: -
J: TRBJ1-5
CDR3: CASSPSLSNQPQHF
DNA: TGTGCCAGCAGCCCAAGCCTAAGCAATCAGCCCCAGCATTTT

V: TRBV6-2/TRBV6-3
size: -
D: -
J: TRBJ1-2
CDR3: CASSYSRQTNYGYTF
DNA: TGTGCCAGCAGTTACTCGAGACAGACGAACTATGGCTACACCTTC

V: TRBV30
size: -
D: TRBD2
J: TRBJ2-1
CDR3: CAWSAGTTYNEQFF
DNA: TGTGCCTGGAGTGCCGGGACTACCTACAATGAGCAGTTCTTC

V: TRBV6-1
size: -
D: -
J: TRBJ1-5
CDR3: CASSEAGGPRRTYSNQPQHF
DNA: TGTGCCAGCAGTGAAGCGGGAGGGCCCCGCAGAACTTATAGCAATCAGCCCCAGCATTTT

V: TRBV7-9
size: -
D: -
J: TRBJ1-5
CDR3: CASSLDGQGNQPQHF
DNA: TGTGCCAGCAGCCTAGATGGGCAAGGCAATCAGCCCCAGCATTTT

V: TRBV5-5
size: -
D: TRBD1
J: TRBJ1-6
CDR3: CASSKRTGGRPQDSPLHF
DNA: TGTGCCAGCAGCAAAAGGACAGGGGGCCGCCCACAGGATTCACCCCTCCACTTT

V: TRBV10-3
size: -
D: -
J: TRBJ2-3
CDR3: CAISESTAPTDTQYF
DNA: TGTGCCATCAGTGAGTCGACAGCTCCCACAGATACGCAGTATTTT

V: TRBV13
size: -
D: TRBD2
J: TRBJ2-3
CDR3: CASSFGGRSTDTQYF
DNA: TGTGCCAGCAGCTTTGGCGGGAGGAGCACAGATACGCAGTATTTT

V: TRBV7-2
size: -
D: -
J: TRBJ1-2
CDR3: CASSSNQGLYGYTF
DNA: TGTGCCAGCAGCTCTAACCAGGGCCTGTATGGCTACACCTTC

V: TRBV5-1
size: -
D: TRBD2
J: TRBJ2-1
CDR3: CASSSRSGIDEQFF
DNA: TGCGCCAGCAGCTCCCGTAGCGGGATAGATGAGCAGTTCTTC

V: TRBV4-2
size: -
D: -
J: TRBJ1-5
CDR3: CASSQEGGQPQHF
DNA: TGTGCCAGCAGCCAAGAGGGTGGGCAGCCCCAGCATTTT

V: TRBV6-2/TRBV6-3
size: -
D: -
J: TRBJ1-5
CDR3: CASSRILNQPQHF
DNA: TGTGCCAGCAGTCGTATCCTCAATCAGCCCCAGCATTTT

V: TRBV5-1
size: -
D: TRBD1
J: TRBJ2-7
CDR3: CASSLGGTGTYEQYF
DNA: TGCGCCAGCAGCTTGGGCGGGACAGGGACCTACGAGCAGTACTTC

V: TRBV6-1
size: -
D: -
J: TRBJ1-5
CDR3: CASSDWQGGVGNQPQHF
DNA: TGTGCCAGCAGTGACTGGCAGGGAGGCGTAGGGAATCAGCCCCAGCATTTT

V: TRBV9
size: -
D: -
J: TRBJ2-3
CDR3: CASSVKAEDTQYF
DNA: TGTGCCAGCAGCGTAAAAGCGGAAGATACGCAGTATTTT

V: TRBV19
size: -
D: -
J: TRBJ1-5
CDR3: CASQWGSGGNQPQHF
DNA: TGTGCCAGCCAATGGGGGTCCGGGGGCAATCAGCCCCAGCATTTT

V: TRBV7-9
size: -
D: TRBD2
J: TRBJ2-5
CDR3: CASSQGLADQETQYF
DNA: TGTGCCAGCAGCCAGGGACTAGCGGACCAAGAGACCCAGTACTTC

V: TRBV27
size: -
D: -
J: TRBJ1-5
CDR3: CASSPLRHSNQPQHF
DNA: TGTGCCAGCAGTCCCCTCCGACACTCCAATCAGCCCCAGCATTTT

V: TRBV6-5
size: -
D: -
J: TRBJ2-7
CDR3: CASHPQRATYEQYF
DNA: TGTGCCAGCCACCCCCAGAGAGCGACCTACGAGCAGTACTTC

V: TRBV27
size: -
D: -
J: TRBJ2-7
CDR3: CASSLGDEKVQYF
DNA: TGTGCCAGCAGTTTGGGGGATGAGAAGGTGCAGTACTTC

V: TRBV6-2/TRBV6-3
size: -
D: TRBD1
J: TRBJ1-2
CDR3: CASSYRGTGLVDGYTF
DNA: TGTGCCAGCAGTTACCGGGGGACAGGGCTAGTGGATGGCTACACCTTC

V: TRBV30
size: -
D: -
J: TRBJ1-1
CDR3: CAWGTGNTEAFF
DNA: TGTGCCTGGGGGACGGGCAACACTGAAGCTTTCTTT

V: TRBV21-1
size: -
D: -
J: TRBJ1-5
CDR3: CASSKGGPRTDRCNQPQHF
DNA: TGTGCCAGCAGCAAAGGGGGCCCCCGGACAGATCGATGCAATCAGCCCCAGCATTTT

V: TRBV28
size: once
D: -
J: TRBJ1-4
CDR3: CASSPATNEKLFF
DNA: TGTGCCAGCTCCCCTGCAACTAATGAAAAACTGTTTTTT

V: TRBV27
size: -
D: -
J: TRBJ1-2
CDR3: CASSFLSPNYGYTF
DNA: TGTGCCAGCAGTTTCTTGAGTCCTAACTATGGCTACACCTTC

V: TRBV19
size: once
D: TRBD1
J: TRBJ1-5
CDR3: CASSMGTGASLRAQHF
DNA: TGTGCCAGTAGTATGGGTACAGGGGCTTCCCTGCGGGCCCAGCATTTT

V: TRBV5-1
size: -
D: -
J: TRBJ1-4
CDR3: CASSLDRVDEKLFF
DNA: TGCGCCAGCAGCTTGGACAGGGTCGATGAAAAACTGTTTTTT

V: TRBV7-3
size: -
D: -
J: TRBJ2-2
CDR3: CASSLLGPNTGELFF
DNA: TGTGCCAGCAGCTTACTCGGCCCGAACACCGGGGAGCTGTTTTTT

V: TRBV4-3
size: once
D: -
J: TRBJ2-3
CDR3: CASSPSNTDTQYF
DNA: TGCGCCAGCAGCCCCTCAAACACAGATACGCAGTATTTT

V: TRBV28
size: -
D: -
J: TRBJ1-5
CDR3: CASSHSIGQPQHF
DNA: TGTGCCAGCAGTCATTCCATAGGGCAGCCCCAGCATTTT

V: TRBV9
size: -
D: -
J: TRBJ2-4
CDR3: CASSQGVGEPAKNIQYF
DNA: TGTGCCAGCAGTCAAGGGGTCGGGGAGCCGGCCAAAAACATTCAGTACTTC

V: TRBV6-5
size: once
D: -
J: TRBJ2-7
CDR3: CASSYDRTYEQYF
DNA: TGTGCCAGCAGTTATGACAGGACCTACGAGCAGTACTTC

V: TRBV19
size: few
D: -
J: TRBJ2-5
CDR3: CASSSKLAGQETQYF
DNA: TGTGCCAGTAGCTCAAAACTAGCAGGGCAAGAGACCCAGTACTTC

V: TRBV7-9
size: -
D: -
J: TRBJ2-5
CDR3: CASSPSQGWQETQYF
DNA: TGTGCCAGCAGCCCGAGTCAAGGGTGGCAAGAGACCCAGTACTTC

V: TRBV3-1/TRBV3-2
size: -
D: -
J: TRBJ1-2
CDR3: CASSRAGSAEYGYTF
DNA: TGTGCCAGCAGCCGAGCCGGTTCAGCAGAATATGGCTACACCTTC

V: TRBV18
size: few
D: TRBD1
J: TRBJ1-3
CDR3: CASSAVGTGLGNTIYF
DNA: TGTGCCAGCTCAGCGGTCGGGACAGGGCTTGGAAACACCATATATTTT

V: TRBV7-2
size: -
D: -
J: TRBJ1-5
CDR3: CASSSPDGGRVQHF
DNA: TGTGCCAGCAGCTCACCGGACGGTGGAAGGGTCCAGCATTTT